The clone carrying this T cell receptor beta chain was counted between two and nine times. This entry comes from a study of read filtering for tumor transcriptome and immune sequencing. This library used 300 to 500 ng RNA and molecular barcoded adaptors spanning alpha/delta and beta/gamma chains. Using its own MiXCR run on the reads, TCRdb lists one record per CDR3 protein. The table lists 50,000 to 65,000 distinct CDR3 sequences, around 20% of them singletons. CDR3 length: 17 amino acids. Trimming cost V 3 bases and J 0 bases; bases outside gene matches: 8. The clonotype was recovered from a donor over 35 with multiple myeloma. Sequenced material: a population of CD138-negative cells sorted from bone marrow. The gene calls are TRBV12-3 or TRBV12-4 and TRBJ2-3; 8 bases align to TRBD1. CDR3: CASSFISRGPSTDTQYF. The CDR3 DNA reads TGTGCCAGCAGTTTCATCTCCAGGGGGCCTAGCACAGATACGCAGTATTTT.